Given below is one T cell receptor (beta chain) in context. Its antigen is not identified. This sample was included in a study of OX40 agonist ivuxolimab in advanced cancers. Autoimmune disease history or systemic immunosuppression led to patient exclusion. Data came from immunoSEQ multiplex PCR; TCRdb stores just in-frame clones and leaves some out. The table has about 72,000 clones, roughly 87% seen once. Notes on the study in general: Antigen targets of the expanded peripheral T cells went undetermined.

The sample was CD4+ or CD8+ T cells sorted from blood, taken in a trial of the OX40 agonist ivuxolimab. This TCR was recovered from an adult with an advanced solid tumor such as melanoma, head and neck, liver or kidney cancer.

The CDR3 loop is CASSLGLTYRGSEKLFF. The CDR3 coding sequence is TGTGCCAGCAGCTTAGGCCTAACCTACAGGGGTAGTGAAAAACTGTTTTTT. The V gene is TRBV7-2, the J gene TRBJ1-4; 7 nucleotides line up with TRBD1. CDR1 and CDR2 (germline): SGHTA, FQGNSA. Trimming took 1 base from V and 7 from J; bases not matched to a gene: 12. The CDR3 sequence is 17 residues long.